The next 27 T cell receptor beta chains were all read from a single sample in a study of cytomegalovirus exposure and HLA in healthy donors (dated by TCRdb to about 2017). Library preparation employed the immunoSEQ multiplex PCR assay. A mixture of 60 forward primers for TCR Vbeta segments and 13 reverse primers for TCR Jbeta segments was used in the multiplex PCR. TCRdb took over this immuneACCESS table, retaining in-frame rearrangements with V and J assigned. Such tables are incomplete; in checked studies, under half of the missing clones stem from an unresolved V gene, and the remainder is unexplained. This sample comprises some 190,000 clones, about four fifths of them detected only once. 1.1% of the sample is in the top ten clones. Sample: PBMCs. All receptors derive from a woman aged 40 to 49 in good health and CMV-seronegative.

V usage is TRBV7-2 and J usage is TRBJ2-7; TRBD2 aligns across 7 bases. The CDR3 totals 15 residues. V trimming: 7 bases; J trimming: 3 bases; junction bases outside the gene matches: 12. The germline gives CDR1 SGHTA, CDR2 FQGNSA. The DNA for the CDR3 is TGTGCCAGCACCGAAGGGCGGGAGTCCCTCTACGAGCAGTACGTC. Its protein is CASTEGRESLYEQYV.

The genes are TRBV6-6 and TRBJ1-1; D is undetermined. The V and J ends lost 5 bases and 1 base respectively, with 17 bases between them. There are 16 residues in the CDR3. Germline V CDR1 and CDR2: MNHNY, SVGAGI (reference sequence). CDR3: CASSPVGGRRNTEAFF. DNA for the CDR3: TGTGCCAGCAGTCCCGTAGGAGGTCGTCGGAACACTGAAGCTTTCTTT.

V usage is TRBV28 and J usage is TRBJ1-2; D not resolved. The germline CDR1 and CDR2 sequences are MDHEN and SYDVKM. Trimming removed 0 bases at V and 5 bases at J, with 4 bases between. The CDR3 is 12 residues long. CDR3: CASSLWRYGYTF. The CDR3 nucleotides read TGTGCCAGCAGTTTATGGAGATATGGCTACACCTTC.

The chain is built from TRBV12-5 and TRBJ2-7; D perhaps matches TRBD1 (5 bases). The CDR3 length is 13 residues. V lost 3 bases to trimming and J lost 1 base, with 7 bases between them. CDR1 is LGHNT, CDR2 FRNRAP, per germline. CDR3 sequence: CASGFPGSYEQYF. The CDR3 DNA sequence: TGTGCTAGTGGTTTCCCAGGGTCCTACGAGCAGTACTTC.

The chain is built from TRBV5-1 and TRBJ1-1; D is unresolved. This CDR3 region has 13 residues. Germline CDR1 reads SGHRS; CDR2 reads YFSETQ. Trimming cost V 1 base and J 1 base, with 5 bases left between them. Here the CDR3 reads CASSLTRNTEAFF. The CDR3 region has the DNA TGCGCCAGCAGCTTGACACGGAACACTGAAGCTTTCTTT.

The CDR3, as DNA: TGCGCCAGCAGCTTTGTAGCGGGAGCCTACGAGCAGTACTTC. Translation: CASSFVAGAYEQYF. This sequence joins TRBV5-1 and TRBJ2-7, with 9 bases aligning to TRBD2. The germline gives CDR1 SGHRS, CDR2 YFSETQ. This CDR3 has 14 amino acids. With 2 bases clipped from V and 2 bases from J, the junction kept 2 bases outside the gene matches.

The table lists this clone with a few counts. This chain joins TRBV28 and TRBJ1-2; D unresolved. The germline V gene has CDR1 MDHEN and CDR2 SYDVKM. The CDR3 consists of 16 residues. Deletions cut 4 bases from V and 2 bases from J, with 17 bases between. CDR3 sequence: CASSSYRRSPNYGYTF. CDR3 sequence (DNA): TGTGCCAGCAGTTCATATCGACGGAGCCCGAACTATGGCTACACCTTC.

This clone has a handful of counts. This chain uses TRBV6-1 with TRBJ1-1; the D gene is possibly TRBD1 (6 bases). Per the germline V gene, CDR1 is MNHNS and CDR2 is SASEGT. The germline V and J ends were trimmed by 0 bases and 4 bases, with 6 bases remaining between them. The CDR3 loop spans 13 amino acids. The CDR3 reads CASSEAGATEAFF. CDR3 DNA sequence: TGTGCCAGCAGTGAAGCGGGGGCCACTGAAGCTTTCTTT.

The chain has TRBV5-1 and TRBJ2-5, with 10 bases fitting TRBD2. CDR3 length: 15 amino acids. J gave up 9 bases and V 0 bases, and 8 bases lay outside the gene matches. The germline gives CDR1 SGHRS, CDR2 YFSETQ. The CDR3 nucleotides are TGCGCCAGCAGCTTGGACGGGTCTAGCGGGAGTTCCCAGTACTTC. Its protein product is CASSLDGSSGSSQYF.

This clone was counted a single time. CDR3 sequence (DNA): TGTGCCAGCAGCTCGCCGGACAGGGCTGGGGCCAACGTCCTGACTTTC. As protein: CASSSPDRAGANVLTF. The rearrangement uses TRBV7-8 and TRBJ2-6, with TRBD1 matching 8 bases. The trim removed 4 bases at V and 2 bases at J, leaving 4 bases unmatched. The germline gives CDR1 SGHVS, CDR2 FQNEAQ. The CDR3 runs to 16 residues.

J is TRBJ2-1 and V is TRBV5-1; D uncertain. Germline-derived CDR1 and CDR2 are SGHRS and YFSETQ. V was trimmed by 4 bases and J by 9 bases, leaving 11 bases between them. The CDR3 totals 12 residues. The DNA for the CDR3 is TGCGCCAGCAGCCTCCGAGGCAGTGAGCAGTTCTTC. Its translation: CASSLRGSEQFF.

The rearrangement uses TRBV7-9 and TRBJ2-1; D possibly corresponds to TRBD1 (7 bases). With 8 bases removed from V and 8 bases from J, the gap between germline ends came to 19 bases. The V gene's germline CDR1 is SEHNR and CDR2 FQNEAQ (reference sequence). The length of the CDR3 is 14 residues. The CDR3 sequence is CASLGQGGSYEQFF. CDR3 DNA sequence: TGTGCCAGCTTGGGGCAGGGGGGATCCTATGAGCAGTTCTTC.

Only a few counts were recorded for this clone. Here the CDR3 DNA reads TGTGCCAGCGCCGGGACAGCCTATGGCTACACCTTC. Residues: CASAGTAYGYTF. V usage is TRBV28 and J usage is TRBJ1-2; 7 nucleotides align to TRBD1. The J segment lost 4 bases and the V segment lost 8 bases, leaving 4 bases of the junction unmatched. The CDR3 length is 12 residues. Looked up from germline, CDR1 is MDHEN and CDR2 is SYDVKM.

The gene calls are TRBV4-1 and TRBJ1-2; tentatively, D is TRBD1 (6 bases). V was pared by 5 bases and J by 8 bases, with 15 bases between. This CDR3 contains 13 residues. Germline lookup yields CDR1 MGHRA and CDR2 YSYEKL. Here the CDR3 reads CASSSSGERGYTF. The CDR3 nucleotides are TGCGCCAGCAGCTCCTCAGGGGAGCGGGGCTACACCTTC.

The rearrangement links TRBV7-8 to TRBJ1-1; 8 nucleotides align to TRBD1. This CDR3 is built from 15 residues. Germline loops: CDR1 SGHVS, CDR2 FQNEAQ. J was trimmed by 2 bases and V by 1 base; bases with no gene match: 3. CDR3: CASSLGTGFNTEAFF. In DNA, the CDR3 is TGTGCCAGCAGCTTAGGGACAGGGTTTAACACTGAAGCTTTCTTT.

The chain has TRBV10-1 and TRBJ2-1; 7 nucleotides agree with TRBD2. This CDR3 spans 16 amino acids. After removal of 10 bases from V and 0 bases from J, the junction contained 12 bases not matched to a gene. The germline gives CDR1 WNHNN, CDR2 SYGVQD (reference sequence). The CDR3 here is CANPPGRGSSYNEQFF. In DNA, the CDR3 is TGCGCCAACCCCCCCGGGCGGGGGAGCTCCTACAATGAGCAGTTCTTC.

V is TRBV14 and J is TRBJ2-3; D is unclear. The CDR3 is 16 residues long. Between the trimmed V and J ends, which lost 6 bases and 0 bases, there was a span of 16 bases. The V gene's germline CDR1 is SGHDN and CDR2 FVKESK. The CDR3 sequence: CASSSDTFRSTDTQYF. CDR3 coding DNA: TGTGCCAGCAGTTCCGACACCTTCCGAAGCACAGATACGCAGTATTTT.

Comment on this clone: Other DNA sequences from this sample encode an identical CDR3 as well. The chain joins TRBV9 to TRBJ1-1, with 10 bases matching TRBD1. CDR1 SGDLS and CDR2 YYNGEE come from the germline V gene. The CDR3 has 14 amino acids. Trimming removed 0 bases from V and 5 bases from J; junction bases left unmatched: 1. CDR3 region: CASSVAGQGTEAFF. The CDR3 DNA sequence: TGTGCCAGCAGCGTAGCGGGACAGGGGACTGAAGCTTTCTTT.

This chain links TRBV7-8 with TRBJ2-3, with TRBD2 matching 7 bases. CDR1 SGHVS and CDR2 FQNEAQ come from the germline V gene. The CDR3 is 18 residues long. Trimming took 5 bases from V and 3 from J; bases not matched to a gene: 17. The CDR3 DNA reads as TGTGCCAGCAGCCCTTACCGACCTTCGCGGGAGAATACAGATACGCAGTATTTT. This gives the protein CASSPYRPSRENTDTQYF.

This chain uses TRBV11-1 with TRBJ2-4, with 9 bases lining up with TRBD2. The CDR3 loop spans 19 amino acids. Trimming cost V 5 bases and J 0 bases; bases outside gene matches: 14. Germline values: CDR1 SGHAT, CDR2 FQDESV (reference sequence). The CDR3 protein is CASSRRLAATRGAKNIQYF. In nucleotides, the CDR3 is TGTGCCAGCAGCCGCAGACTAGCGGCAACGAGGGGAGCCAAAAACATTCAGTACTTC.

The rearrangement links TRBV19 to TRBJ1-2; D not resolved. This CDR3 has 14 residues. Germline values: CDR1 LNHDA, CDR2 SQIVND (reference sequence). Deletions cut 1 base from V and 0 bases from J, with 6 bases between. The CDR3: CASSIVTANYGYTF. As DNA, the CDR3 is TGTGCCAGTAGTATAGTCACGGCTAACTATGGCTACACCTTC.

The rearrangement uses TRBV6-1 and TRBJ2-7; no clear D gene. V dropped 6 bases and J dropped 3 bases, with 12 bases sitting between them. CDR3 size: 13 residues. Germline CDR1 is MNHNS and CDR2 is SASEGT. The CDR3 protein is CASSPTRLYEQYV. The CDR3 nucleotides are TGTGCCAGCAGCCCCACCAGGCTCTACGAGCAGTACGTC.

This clone was counted a single time. The chain joins TRBV5-6 to TRBJ2-1; 15 bases line up with TRBD2. This CDR3 contains 18 residues. Germline values: CDR1 SGHDT, CDR2 YYEEEE. The junction had 12 bases not matched to a gene; V was cut back by 7 bases and J by 4 bases. The CDR3: CASHRTSGRANLYNEQFF. CDR3 nucleotides: TGTGCCAGCCATAGGACTAGCGGGAGGGCCAATTTATACAATGAGCAGTTCTTC.

CDR3 region: CASSNGPTNYGYTF. DNA for the CDR3: TGTGCCAGCAGCAATGGGCCAACTAACTATGGCTACACCTTC. The chain couples TRBV5-6 to TRBJ1-2; D call uncertain. Germline V CDR1 and CDR2: SGHDT, YYEEEE. The CDR3 contains 14 residues. Trimming took 4 bases from V and 0 from J, leaving 10 bases between them.

The chain joins TRBV5-4 to TRBJ2-7; TRBD2 matches at 9 bases. Germline CDR1 and CDR2: SGHNT and YYREEE (reference sequence). Losses at the gene ends were 0 bases for V and 0 bases for J; bases not matched to a gene: 1. The CDR3 runs 15 residues. The CDR3 is CASSLASGISYEQYF. CDR3 DNA sequence: TGTGCCAGCAGCTTGGCTAGCGGGATCTCCTACGAGCAGTACTTC. Variable domain in full (rest from reference TRBV5-4 and TRBJ2-7): ETGVTQSPTHLIKTRGQQVTLRCSSQSGHNTVSWYQQALGQGPQFIFQYYREEENGRGNFPPRFSGLQFPNYSSELNVNALELDDSALYLCASSLASGISYEQYFGPGTRLTVT.

The count of this clone is one. The chain is built from TRBV11-1 and TRBJ1-1, with D uncertain. V lost 2 bases to trimming and J lost 1 base, with 8 bases between them. Germline values: CDR1 SGHAT, CDR2 FQDESV (reference sequence). The length of the CDR3 is 14 residues. The CDR3 DNA reads as TGTGCCAGCAGCTTATCAGAGGGGAACACTGAAGCTTTCTTT. Translated: CASSLSEGNTEAFF.

The V call is TRBV6-1, the J call TRBJ1-1; no definite D call. The germline V gene encodes CDR1 MNHNS and CDR2 SASEGT. Trimming removed 6 bases at V and 1 base at J, with 12 bases between. The CDR3 totals 14 residues. The CDR3 coding sequence is TGTGCCAGCAGGTTCTCCGGGGAGAACACTGAAGCTTTCTTT. This gives the protein CASRFSGENTEAFF.